The present TCR beta chain was sequenced within a study of T cells after yellow fever vaccination. Overall study: SMART-Seq v4 Ultra Low Input handled preparation of low-cell-number fractions.

This clonotype appeared many times. TCRdb analysed the 5' RACE reads with MiXCR anew, one entry per CDR3 protein. The sample comprises around 49,000 distinct CDR3 sequences, 6.8% of which are singletons, and around 16% rests with the top ten. Study results and limitations: The booster response re-showed most primary clones: roughly 97% CD4, approximately 90% CD8. A secondary response was less intense yet reached its peak sooner, at day 5 versus 15.

Material: CD8+ T cells not binding an NS4B(214-222) dextramer, sorted from PBMCs, obtained 45 days after the yellow fever booster vaccination. This TCR was sampled from a man younger than 40 who received the YFV17D yellow fever vaccine.

Written as DNA, the CDR3 is TGTGCCAGCAGCCAAGGGACTAGCGAGTCCTACGAGCAGTACTTC. Translating it yields CASSQGTSESYEQYF. The chain recombines TRBV3-1 with TRBJ2-7; 9 bases agree with TRBD2. This CDR3 is 15 amino acids long. V shed 1 base, J shed 1 base, and the junction held 2 bases outside the gene matches. Germline lookup yields CDR1 LGHDT and CDR2 YNNKEL (reference sequence).